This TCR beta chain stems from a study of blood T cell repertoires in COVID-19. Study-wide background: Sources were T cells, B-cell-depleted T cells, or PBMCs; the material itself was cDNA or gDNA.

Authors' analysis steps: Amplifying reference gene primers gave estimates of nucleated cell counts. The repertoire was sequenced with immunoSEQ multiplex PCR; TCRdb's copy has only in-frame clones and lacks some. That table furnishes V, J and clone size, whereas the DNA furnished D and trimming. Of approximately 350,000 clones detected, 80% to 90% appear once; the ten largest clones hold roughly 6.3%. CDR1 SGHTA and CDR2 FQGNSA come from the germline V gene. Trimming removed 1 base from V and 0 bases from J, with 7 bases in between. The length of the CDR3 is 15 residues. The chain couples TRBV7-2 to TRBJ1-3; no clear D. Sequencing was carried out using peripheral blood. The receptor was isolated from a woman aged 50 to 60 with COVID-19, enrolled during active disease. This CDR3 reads CASSLDGLSGNTIYF. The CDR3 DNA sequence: TGTGCCAGCAGCTTAGATGGGCTCTCTGGAAACACCATATATTTT.